Following are 16 T cell receptor beta chains from one sample sequenced in a study of blood T cell repertoires in COVID-19. Assay: immunoSEQ multiplex PCR; the TCRdb copy retains only in-frame clones and omits some. The sample records around 150,000 clones, approximately 90% being singletons. The sequencing sample was made of peripheral blood. The receptors shown here come from a man aged 18 to 30 with acute or convalescent COVID-19.

The chain is built from TRBV4-1 and TRBJ2-3, with 10 bases matching TRBD2. Germline V gene sequence: CDR1 MGHRA, CDR2 YSYEKL. This CDR3 region has 20 residues. The ends lost 0 bases at V and 0 bases at J; junction bases unmatched: 12. This chain's CDR3 is CASSQDIRLAGASSTDTQYF. CDR3 bases: TGCGCCAGCAGCCAAGATATCCGACTAGCGGGCGCTTCTAGCACAGATACGCAGTATTTT.

The rearrangement uses TRBV27 and TRBJ1-5; 7 bases match TRBD1. CDR1 and CDR2 from the germline V gene are MNHEY and SMNVEV (reference sequence). V trimming: 4 bases; J trimming: 0 bases; junction bases outside the gene matches: 6. The CDR3 covers 16 residues. In DNA form, the CDR3 reads TGTGCCAGCAGTTCGACCCCAGGGGGTAGCAATCAGCCCCAGCATTTT. Protein sequence: CASSSTPGGSNQPQHF.

This clone was counted once. In DNA, the CDR3 is TGTGCCAGCAGCCAAGCGGGATCCTACGAGCAGTACTTC. This translates into CASSQAGSYEQYF. The gene calls are TRBV4-2 and TRBJ2-7; D possibly corresponds to TRBD2 (5 bases). The V end lost 1 base, the J end lost 1 base, and 5 bases lay between the germline ends. In germline, CDR1 is LGHNA, CDR2 YNFKEQ. The CDR3 sequence is 13 residues long.

V gene TRBV7-2 combines with J gene TRBJ2-7; TRBD2 matches 8 bases. V lost 5 bases, J lost 5 bases, and 8 bases stayed unmatched. The germline V gene encodes CDR1 SGHTA and CDR2 FQGNSA. The CDR3 extends over 14 amino acids. The CDR3 bases are TGTGCCAGCAGCCCCGGGACTAGGTTACACGAGCAGTACTTC. Its protein is CASSPGTRLHEQYF.

The V gene is TRBV28, the J gene TRBJ1-4; no definite D call. Germline V gives CDR1 MDHEN, CDR2 SYDVKM. Trimming took 5 bases from V and 2 from J, leaving 18 bases between them. This CDR3 comprises 17 residues. This CDR3 is CASSTPATGMTNEKLFF. In nucleotides, the CDR3 is TGTGCCAGCAGTACACCGGCAACGGGAATGACTAATGAAAAACTGTTTTTT.

This clone was counted a few times. The rearrangement joins TRBV29-1 to TRBJ1-1; 12 bases line up with TRBD1. The CDR3 consists of 17 residues. CDR1 is SQVTM, CDR2 ANQGSEA, per germline. The trim removed 4 bases at V and 9 bases at J, leaving 18 bases unmatched. CDR3 sequence: CSVGPLPIGTGGSQAFF. Written as DNA, the CDR3 is TGCAGCGTTGGTCCTCTGCCGATCGGGACAGGGGGCTCTCAAGCTTTCTTT.

V and J are TRBV25-1 and TRBJ2-7, with TRBD1 as a possible D gene (6 bases). The length of the CDR3 is 14 residues. Germline V gene data show CDR1 as MGHDK and CDR2 as SYGVNS. Trimming stripped 6 bases from V and 3 bases from J, with 15 bases between. The CDR3 nucleotides are TGTGCCAGCAGCAGAGGGACAAGCTACTACGAGCAGTACTTC. Translating gives CASSRGTSYYEQYF.

The rearrangement links TRBV9 to TRBJ1-1; tentatively, D is TRBD1 (5 bases). Between the trimmed V and J ends, which lost 2 bases and 0 bases, there was a span of 8 bases. CDR3 size: 14 residues. Per the germline V gene, CDR1 is SGDLS and CDR2 is YYNGEE. The CDR3 coding sequence is TGTGCCAGCAGCGTGGGACTTTTGAACACTGAAGCTTTCTTT. Protein sequence: CASSVGLLNTEAFF.

The V gene is TRBV15, the J gene TRBJ1-5; 10 bases map to TRBD1. The CDR3 is made up of 20 amino acids. Trimming cost V 1 base and J 1 base; bases outside gene matches: 13. Germline CDR1 LNHNV, CDR2 YYDKDF (reference sequence). The CDR3 spells CATSRGVPGQGILSNQPQHF. CDR3 in DNA: TGTGCCACCAGCAGAGGGGTGCCGGGACAGGGGATCCTCAGCAATCAGCCCCAGCATTTT.

The genes are TRBV27 and TRBJ2-1; 9 positions match TRBD1. V shed 4 bases, J shed 7 bases, and the junction held 11 bases outside the gene matches. Germline CDR1 reads MNHEY; CDR2 reads SMNVEV (reference sequence). There are 16 residues in the CDR3. DNA of the CDR3: TGTGCCAGCAGTTCCATACCCTCGGACAGGGGTAATGAGCAGTTCTTC. Translation: CASSSIPSDRGNEQFF.

This clone showed up just a few times. V usage is TRBV5-1 and J usage is TRBJ1-1; 9 bases match TRBD1. The CDR3 has 16 residues. V lost 0 bases to trimming and J lost 1 base; unmatched junction nucleotides: 4. Germline loops: CDR1 SGHRS, CDR2 YFSETQ. The CDR3 coding sequence is TGCGCCAGCAGCTTGGGGGGACAGGGTTCGAACACTGAAGCTTTCTTT. Protein product: CASSLGGQGSNTEAFF.

The chain recombines TRBV10-1 with TRBJ1-1; tentatively, D is TRBD1 (5 bases). Germline V gene lookup returns CDR1 WNHNN and CDR2 SYGVQD (reference sequence). CDR3 length: 14 residues. The ends were cut back, 9 bases at V and 0 bases at J, with 14 bases in the middle. The CDR3 region has the DNA TGCGCCAGTATGGGGGGTCCAATGAACACTGAAGCTTTCTTT. Protein product: CASMGGPMNTEAFF.

The gene calls are TRBV27 and TRBJ2-5, with D perhaps TRBD1 (7 bases). Trimming pared 2 bases from V and 5 bases from J, leaving 18 bases between. The CDR3 runs to 16 residues. Germline V gene sequence: CDR1 MNHEY, CDR2 SMNVEV (reference sequence). The DNA of the CDR3 is TGTGCCAGCAGTTTACAAGGAGGGGGCGCCGAGGAGACCCAGTACTTC. Translation: CASSLQGGGAEETQYF.

The chain links TRBV3-1 (or the pseudogene TRBV3-2) to TRBJ1-1; possibly TRBD1 for D (6 bases). The CDR3 runs 13 residues. Per the germline V gene, CDR1 is LGHDT and CDR2 is YNNKEL (reference sequence). V lost 6 bases and J 3 bases, leaving 11 bases between the germline ends. The CDR3 region has the DNA TGTGCCAGCAGGGGCAGGGGCTACACTGAAGCTTTCTTT. Translated: CASRGRGYTEAFF.

The chain recombines TRBV7-7 with TRBJ2-3; D is ambiguous. V was shortened by 1 base and J by 7 bases, with 12 bases between the two germline ends. Germline CDR1 SSHAT, CDR2 FNYEAQ (reference sequence). This CDR3 comprises 14 residues. The CDR3 spells CASSLGGWPNTQYF. CDR3 coding DNA: TGTGCCAGCAGCTTAGGTGGTTGGCCCAATACGCAGTATTTT.

V gene TRBV3-1 (or the pseudogene TRBV3-2) combines with J gene TRBJ1-1; TRBD1 is a possible D gene (5 bases). CDR3 length: 15 amino acids. Deletions cut 2 bases from V and 4 bases from J, with 14 bases between. Germline V gene lookup returns CDR1 LGHDT and CDR2 YNNKEL (reference sequence). The CDR3 sequence: CASSQTSGYGTEAFF. The CDR3 DNA follows: TGTGCCAGCAGCCAAACCTCAGGGTATGGCACTGAAGCTTTCTTT.